This TCR beta chain appears in the sequencing data of a study of beta chain features in type 1 diabetes. Unmatched junction bases numbered 2, after V lost 3 bases and J lost 7 bases. CDR1 and CDR2 (germline): DFQATT, SNEGSKA (reference sequence). The CDR3 is 11 residues long. Isolated RNA was reverse transcribed in full, so expressed TCRB transcripts were sequenced. Profiling relied on immunoSEQ multiplex PCR, and the TCRdb table lists in-frame clones only, not all of them. The sample shows some 410,000 clones, approximately 10% of them seen only once. Sorting based on CD45RO/CCR7/CD25/CD127/CD95/CD27 separated CD4+ naive, central memory, regulatory and stem cell-like memory cells. This clone was counted only a few times.

Sequencing used naive CD4+ T cells from blood. This receptor was obtained from a woman aged 18-35 years in good health. The V and J genes are TRBV20-1 and TRBJ1-1, with 7 positions matching TRBD1. Here the CDR3 reads CSASSGGEAFF. The CDR3 region has the DNA TGCAGTGCTAGCTCAGGGGGTGAAGCTTTCTTT.